This TCR beta chain was sequenced during a study of blood T cell repertoires in COVID-19. Losses at the gene ends were 3 bases for V and 2 bases for J; bases not matched to a gene: 12. The germline V gene has CDR1 LGHNA and CDR2 YNFKEQ. The CDR3 has 20 amino acids. As handled by the study authors: Amplification with reference gene primers provided the estimates of nucleated cell counts. Profiling relied on immunoSEQ multiplex PCR, and the TCRdb table lists in-frame clones only, not all of them. V and J calls and clone size are given by that table; D and trimming were obtained from the DNA. The data hold about 81,000 clones, with roughly 82% observed a single time.

The sequence came from a human donor in a cohort sampled during active COVID-19. What was sequenced was peripheral blood. The chain carries TRBV4-2 and TRBJ2-1, with 14 bases lining up with TRBD2. DNA for the CDR3: TGTGCCAGCAGCCAGGAGGAGCGGGGACTAGCGGGAGTCACCTACAATGAGCAGTTCTTC. This codes for CASSQEERGLAGVTYNEQFF.